This TCR beta chain came from a study of long-term antiretroviral therapy in people with HIV. Study-level points and caveats: Neither ART adherence, viral resistance nor therapy changes were documented. Blood dates from the mid-2000s to the late 2010s, possibly under older ART regimens. At every time point, clones expanded before ART dominated the repertoire.

The assay, immunoSEQ v3.0, was run at survey level. Clones were read by immunoSEQ multiplex PCR, and TCRdb kept only the in-frame ones, dropping some. The sample yields around 20,000 clones, nearly 80% seen once. Only a few counts were recorded for this clone. What it binds is unknown. The CDR3 contains 13 residues. The V end lost 4 bases, the J end lost 14 bases, and 16 bases lay between the germline ends. Germline-derived CDR1 and CDR2 are SGHKS and YYEKEE (reference sequence). The TCR sequence derives from a woman aged 45-65 years with HIV. The sequencing used unsorted PBMCs, collected 0.3 years after starting antiretroviral therapy. The V call is TRBV5-5, the J call TRBJ1-6; possibly TRBD1 for D (6 bases). CDR3 region: CASSGDTPLALHF. The CDR3 nucleotides are TGTGCCAGCAGCGGGGACACCCCATTGGCCCTCCACTTT.